The 13 T cell receptor beta chains below all came from one sample that was sequenced in a study of blood T cells in healthy people across ages. Next came a second PCR, run for roughly 6 to 11 cycles, which used a sample-barcoded 5' primer along with a J-beta primer mix. TCRdb itself ran the 5' RACE reads through MiXCR, one entry per CDR3 protein. The sample lists some 370,000 distinct CDR3 sequences; approximately 51% were seen once. Material for sequencing was blood. Receptors originate from a man aged 55 to 69 in good health.

The chain couples TRBV27 to TRBJ2-2; D is undetermined. Germline V CDR1 and CDR2: MNHEY, SMNVEV (reference sequence). The CDR3 is made up of 14 amino acids. V lost 3 bases, J lost 4 bases, and 9 bases lay in between. CDR3 bases: TGTGCCAGCAGTTTCCGGCCCCTCACCGGGGAGCTGTTTTTT. Its protein is CASSFRPLTGELFF.

There are many counts of this clonotype. A much larger clone differs by one base, so this may be a read error. V gene TRBV12-3 or TRBV12-4 combines with J gene TRBJ1-2; no definite D call. V dropped 6 bases and J dropped 8 bases, with 13 bases sitting between them. CDR3 length: 12 amino acids. In nucleotides, the CDR3 is TGTGCCAGCAGGCCCGGGATGGGGGGCTACACCTTC. Amino acids: CASRPGMGGYTF.

As concerns this clonotype: At one boundary the junction diverges from the germline segment, which might be a read error. V and J are TRBV7-2 and TRBJ2-1, with 13 positions matching TRBD2. Germline V gene lookup returns CDR1 SGHTA and CDR2 FQGNSA. This CDR3 is 17 amino acids long. The CDR3 DNA follows: TGTGCCAGTAGCTTAGCGGGACTAGCGGGAAGCTACAATGAGCAGTTCTTC. It codes for CASSLAGLAGSYNEQFF.

CDR3 amino acids: CASSWVEETQYF. DNA of the CDR3: TGTGCCAGCAGTTGGGTTGAGGAGACCCAGTACTTC. The V and J genes are TRBV6-6 and TRBJ2-5, with D unclear. Per germline, CDR1 MNHNY and CDR2 SVGAGI (reference sequence). V shed 4 bases and J shed 5 bases, with 8 bases lying between them. The CDR3 spans 12 residues.

The chain links TRBV14 to TRBJ2-1; possible D gene TRBD2, 6 bases. V lost 1 base, J lost 9 bases, and 10 bases lay in between. CDR1 SGHDN and CDR2 FVKESK come from the germline V gene. The CDR3 runs 13 residues. The CDR3 reads CASSQVLGGEQFF. The CDR3 region has the DNA TGTGCCAGCAGCCAAGTGTTGGGAGGTGAGCAGTTCTTC.

The genes are TRBV7-3 and TRBJ2-5, with D perhaps given as TRBD1 or TRBD2 (5 bases each). The CDR3 extends over 14 amino acids. Trimming removed 5 bases at V and 5 bases at J, with 15 bases between. CDR1 is SGHTA and CDR2 is FQGTGA in the germline V gene. The CDR3 loop reads CASSLPGAPETQYF. CDR3 nucleotide sequence: TGTGCCAGCAGCCTACCCGGGGCACCGGAGACCCAGTACTTC.

This clonotype showed up just a few times. The V and J genes are TRBV29-1 and TRBJ1-2, with TRBD1 matching 8 bases. With V trimmed by 7 bases and J by 4 bases, 8 bases remained unmatched. In germline, CDR1 is SQVTM, CDR2 ANQGSEA. The CDR3 contains 13 residues. In nucleotides, the CDR3 is TGCAGCGCTCCTCGGACAGGGAGCTATGGCTACACCTTC. It specifies CSAPRTGSYGYTF.

The table lists this clonotype with many counts. The CDR3 DNA follows: TGTGCCAGCAGTCCCCCGAGAGCGAATGAGCAGTTCTTC. As protein: CASSPPRANEQFF. V and J are TRBV6-5 and TRBJ2-1, with no clear D. V was pared by 5 bases and J by 7 bases, with 12 bases between. Germline-derived CDR1 and CDR2 are MNHEY and SVGAGI. There are 13 residues in the CDR3.

In nucleotides, the CDR3 is TGCAGTGCTAGCGCGACTAAAGCGGATCGCGTCGAGCAGTACTTC. Residues: CSASATKADRVEQYF. This sequence joins TRBV20-1 and TRBJ2-5, with D tentatively TRBD2 (5 bases). The end of the DNA fits TRBJ2-7 better, so the J call may be wrong. The CDR3 consists of 15 residues. Germline V gene lookup returns CDR1 DFQATT and CDR2 SNEGSKA (reference sequence).

The genes are TRBV12-3 or TRBV12-4 and TRBJ2-5; 8 bases are shared with TRBD2. Trimming at V came to 6 bases and at J to 1 base, leaving 4 bases not matched to a gene. The CDR3 spans 14 residues. CDR3 in amino acids: CASRRSGGQETQYF. The CDR3 DNA follows: TGTGCCAGCAGGCGGAGCGGGGGCCAAGAGACCCAGTACTTC.

V and J are TRBV7-6 and TRBJ2-4; 10 bases fit TRBD2. The ends lost 1 base at V and 8 bases at J; junction bases unmatched: 8. CDR3 length equals 16 residues. Germline CDR1 and CDR2: SGHVS and FNYEAQ. CDR3 DNA sequence: TGTGCCAGCAGCTTAGGGGCTAGCGGGGGCGGGGACATTCAGTACTTC. Its protein is CASSLGASGGGDIQYF.

The chain joins TRBV29-1 to TRBJ2-5, with 7 nucleotides matching TRBD1. The CDR3 consists of 13 residues. The trim removed 4 bases at V and 5 bases at J, leaving 7 bases unmatched. Per the germline V gene, CDR1 is SQVTM and CDR2 is ANQGSEA. CDR3 sequence: CSVGGGVGETQYF. For the CDR3, the DNA is TGCAGCGTTGGAGGGGGCGTTGGGGAGACCCAGTACTTC.

This clonotype has only a few counts. This chain joins TRBV7-2 and TRBJ2-1; 8 bases align to TRBD2. J lost 2 bases, V lost 5 bases, and 2 bases had no gene match. The CDR3 extends over 14 amino acids. From germline, CDR1 is SGHTA and CDR2 FQGNSA. CDR3 region: CASSQGLAYNEQFF. CDR3 bases: TGTGCCAGCAGCCAGGGACTAGCCTACAATGAGCAGTTCTTC.